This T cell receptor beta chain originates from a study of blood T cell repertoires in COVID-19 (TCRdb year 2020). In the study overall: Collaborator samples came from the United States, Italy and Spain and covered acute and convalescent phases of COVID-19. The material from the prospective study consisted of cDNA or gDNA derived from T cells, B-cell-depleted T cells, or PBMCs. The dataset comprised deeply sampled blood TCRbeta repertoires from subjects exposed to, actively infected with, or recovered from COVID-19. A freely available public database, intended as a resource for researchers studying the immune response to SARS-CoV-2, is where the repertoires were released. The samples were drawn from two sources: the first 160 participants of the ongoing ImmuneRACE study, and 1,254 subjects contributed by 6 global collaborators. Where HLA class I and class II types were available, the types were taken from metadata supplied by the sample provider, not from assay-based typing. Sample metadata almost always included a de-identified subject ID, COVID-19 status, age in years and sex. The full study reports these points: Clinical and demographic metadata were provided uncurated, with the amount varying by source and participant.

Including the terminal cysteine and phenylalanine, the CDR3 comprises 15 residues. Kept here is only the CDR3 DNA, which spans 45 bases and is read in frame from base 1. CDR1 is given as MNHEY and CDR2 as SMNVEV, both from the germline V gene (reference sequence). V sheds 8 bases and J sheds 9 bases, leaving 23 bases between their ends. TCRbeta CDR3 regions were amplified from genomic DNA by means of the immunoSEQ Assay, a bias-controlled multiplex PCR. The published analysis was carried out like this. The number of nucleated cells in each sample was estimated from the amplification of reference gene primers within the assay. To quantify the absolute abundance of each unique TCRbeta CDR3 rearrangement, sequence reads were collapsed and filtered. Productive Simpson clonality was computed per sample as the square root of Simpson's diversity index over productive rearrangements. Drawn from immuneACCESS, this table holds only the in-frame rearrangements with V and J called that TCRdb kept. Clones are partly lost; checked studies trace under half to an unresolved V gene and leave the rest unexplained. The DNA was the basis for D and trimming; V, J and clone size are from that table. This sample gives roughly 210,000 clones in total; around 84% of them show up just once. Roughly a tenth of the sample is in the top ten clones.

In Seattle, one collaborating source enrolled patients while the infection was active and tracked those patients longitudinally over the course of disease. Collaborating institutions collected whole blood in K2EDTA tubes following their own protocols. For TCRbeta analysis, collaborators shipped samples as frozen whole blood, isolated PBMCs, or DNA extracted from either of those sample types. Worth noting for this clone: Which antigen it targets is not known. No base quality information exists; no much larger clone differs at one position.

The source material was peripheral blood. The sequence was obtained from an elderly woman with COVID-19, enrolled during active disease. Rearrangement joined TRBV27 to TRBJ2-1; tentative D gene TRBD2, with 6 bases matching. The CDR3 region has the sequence CASGPSAGTLGEQFF. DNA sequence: TGTGCCAGCGGCCCCTCCGCCGGGACTCTAGGTGAGCAGTTCTTC.